Below, 5 T cell receptor beta chains from the same sample are listed, as sequenced in a study of T cells in Graves' hyperthyroidism and ophthalmopathy (dated by TCRdb to about 2019). To prepare the library, multiplex PCR was applied. Sequencing instrument: Illumina HiSeq 2000. The TCR beta CDR3 regions were amplified from the RNA transcripts. For the first round of RT-PCR on the TCR CDR3, the HTBI primer set was used together with the Qiagen OneStep RT-PCR kit. TCRdb reworked the public reads: Q25 trimming with fastp, MiXCR clone assembly, productive beta chains retained. All rows with the same CDR3 protein become a single entry with the most common DNA and genes. Recorded for this sample are about 270,000 distinct CDR3 sequences; 22% of them occurred a single time. In total, the top ten clones hold 50% to 75% of the sample. Material for sequencing was blood. These receptors were obtained from a man aged 25 to 40 with Graves' ophthalmopathy.

In regard to this clonotype: With a much larger clone just one base away, this may be a read error. DNA for the CDR3: TGTGCCAGCTCACCAAGGGGATATAGCACTGAAGCTTTCTTT. Protein product: CASSPRGYSTEAFF. The rearrangement uses TRBV18 and TRBJ1-1, with D perhaps TRBD1 (5 bases). This CDR3 spans 14 amino acids. Deletions cut 2 bases from V and 4 bases from J, with 11 bases between. Germline CDR1 is KGHSH and CDR2 is LQKENI.

V usage is TRBV12-3 or TRBV12-4 and J usage is TRBJ1-5; no firm D call. Trimming cost V 8 bases and J 7 bases, with 12 bases left between them. This CDR3 spans 12 amino acids. CDR3 bases: TGTGCCAGCCCCTGGGATCCCCAGCCCCAGCATTTT. Its translation: CASPWDPQPQHF.

The chain couples TRBV20-1 to TRBJ2-2; the D is unclear. Germline values: CDR1 DFQATT, CDR2 SNEGSKA (reference sequence). The CDR3 is 11 residues long. V was clipped by 6 bases and J by 3 bases, with 5 bases between them. This CDR3 reads CSAADTGELFF. CDR3 bases: TGCAGTGCAGCTGACACCGGGGAGCTGTTTTTT.

The chain couples TRBV2 to TRBJ2-3; the match to TRBD2 covers 11 bases. Germline loops: CDR1 SNHLY, CDR2 FYNNEI. With V trimmed by 5 bases and J by 2 bases, 6 bases remained unmatched. The CDR3 consists of 16 residues. As DNA, the CDR3 is TGTGCCAGCAGTCCGTTTAGCGGGGGGGACACAGATACGCAGTATTTT. This gives the protein CASSPFSGGDTDTQYF.

Many counts were recorded for this clonotype. The chain is built from TRBV2 and TRBJ2-3; tentatively, D is TRBD1 (5 bases). The V end lost 6 bases, the J end lost 5 bases, and 9 bases lay between the germline ends. CDR3 size: 12 residues. From germline, CDR1 is SNHLY and CDR2 FYNNEI. As DNA, the CDR3 is TGTGCCAGCAGCAGGGTAGGAGATACGCAGTATTTT. Translating it yields CASSRVGDTQYF.